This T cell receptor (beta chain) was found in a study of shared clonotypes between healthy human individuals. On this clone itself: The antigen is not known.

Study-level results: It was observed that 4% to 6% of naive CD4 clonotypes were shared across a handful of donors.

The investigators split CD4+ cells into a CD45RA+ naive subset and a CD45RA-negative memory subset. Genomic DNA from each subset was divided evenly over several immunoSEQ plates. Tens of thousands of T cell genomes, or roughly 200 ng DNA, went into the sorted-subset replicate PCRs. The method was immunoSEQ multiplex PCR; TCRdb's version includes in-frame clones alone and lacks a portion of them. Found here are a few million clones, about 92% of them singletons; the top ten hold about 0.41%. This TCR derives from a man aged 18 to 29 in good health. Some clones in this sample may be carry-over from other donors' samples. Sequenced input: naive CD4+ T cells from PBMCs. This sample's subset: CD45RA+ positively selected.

Here the CDR3 DNA reads TGCAGCGTGGCTGCCGGGACAGGGTATGAAAAACTGTTTTTT. Translation: CSVAAGTGYEKLFF. V gene TRBV29-1 combines with J gene TRBJ1-4, with TRBD1 matching over 9 bases. The trim removed 6 bases at V and 6 bases at J, leaving 8 bases unmatched. This CDR3 has 14 residues. The germline V gene encodes CDR1 SQVTM and CDR2 ANQGSEA.